The text below deals with one T cell receptor (beta chain). The sample comes from a study of Ad26.COV2.S vaccination and SARS-CoV-2 variants. The treatment: around 19 received Ad26.COV2.S at low or high dose, single or two shots; 5 received placebo; per-sample allocation not given. Samples were taken on day 63 after the first vaccine or placebo injection. Profiled with immunoSEQ multiplex PCR; TCRdb holds only in-frame clones, not every one. This table has about 350,000 clones, around nine tenths appearing once. The CDR3 runs to 16 residues. Germline CDR1 and CDR2: ENHRY and SYGVKD. V was pared by 9 bases and J by 0 bases, with 10 bases of the junction left unmatched.

This TCR derives from a person aged 18 to 59 who received the Ad26.COV2.S COVID-19 vaccine or a placebo. The rearrangement links TRBV10-3 to TRBJ1-1; the match to TRBD1 covers 10 bases. The input for sequencing was peripheral blood, taken in a trial of Ad26.COV2.S vaccine versus placebo. As DNA, the CDR3 is TGTGCCATTTCGGACAGGGGGAGGATGATGAACACTGAAGCTTTCTTT. This encodes CAISDRGRMMNTEAFF.